These 2 T cell receptor beta chains came from one sample sequenced in a study of T cells in Graves' hyperthyroidism and ophthalmopathy (dated 2019 in TCRdb). The method behind the library was multiplex PCR. TCRdb records Illumina HiSeq 2000 as the sequencer. Amplification of TCR beta CDR3 regions was carried out from RNA transcripts. For the first round of RT-PCR on the TCR CDR3, the HTBI primer set was used together with the Qiagen OneStep RT-PCR kit. The public reads were quality trimmed at Q25 with fastp and then assembled into clones with MiXCR by TCRdb, keeping productive beta chains. All rows with the same CDR3 protein become a single entry with the most common DNA and genes. The sample yields hundreds of thousands of distinct CDR3 sequences; around 14% were counted once. The ten largest clones add up to roughly 5.7% of the sample. The sample was blood. The source is a woman younger than 45 with Graves' hyperthyroidism that later progressed to Graves' ophthalmopathy.

The chain carries TRBV19 and TRBJ2-1, with D perhaps TRBD2 (5 bases). V lost 7 bases to trimming and J lost 9 bases, with 13 bases between them. The CDR3 extends over 12 amino acids. Germline V gene lookup returns CDR1 LNHDA and CDR2 SQIVND (reference sequence). In nucleotides, the CDR3 is TGTGCCAGTAAATCGCTAGCCGGTGAGCAGTTCTTC. It encodes CASKSLAGEQFF.

This clonotype was detected many times. The chain combines TRBV7-2 with TRBJ1-3; D not resolved. Germline-derived CDR1 and CDR2 are SGHTA and FQGNSA. The CDR3 has 14 residues. V lost 5 bases, J lost 2 bases, and 10 bases lay in between. The CDR3 spells CASSPQLAGNTIYF. The CDR3 nucleotides are TGTGCCAGCAGCCCACAACTTGCTGGAAACACCATATATTTT.